A selection of T cell receptor beta chains follows, all from one sample in a study of T cell repertoires in cytomegalovirus infection. TCRdb reprocessed the reads with MiXCR, giving one entry per CDR3 protein. The sample lists 480,000 or so distinct CDR3 sequences; around 11% were seen once. Sequencing input: PBMCs. Receptors were obtained from a human donor in good health (CMV status not recorded). Some clones in this sample may be carry-over from other donors' samples. Both conserved end residues are part of each CDR3. The D gene is left open where the match is weak. The size entry is marked missing in some rows and otherwise reads once, few, many or a size class.

j_call: TRBJ2-6
v_call: TRBV4-1
clone_size: many
d_call: .
cdr3_aa: CASSQQGFGANVLTF
cdr3_nt: TGCGCCAGCAGCCAACAGGGATTCGGGGCCAACGTCCTGACTTTC

j_call: TRBJ1-2
v_call: TRBV7-4
clone_size: once
d_call: .
cdr3_aa: CAQGQANYGYTF
cdr3_nt: TGTGCTCAGGGTCAAGCTAACTATGGCTACACCTTC

j_call: TRBJ2-7
v_call: TRBV7-2
clone_size: many
d_call: TRBD1
cdr3_aa: CASSFLGQGLDEQYF
cdr3_nt: TGTGCCAGCAGCTTTCTGGGACAGGGGCTCGACGAGCAGTACTTC

j_call: TRBJ2-7
v_call: TRBV7-2
clone_size: many
d_call: .
cdr3_aa: CASSLEVSREQYF
cdr3_nt: TGTGCCAGCAGCTTAGAGGTGTCGCGCGAGCAGTACTTC

j_call: TRBJ1-1
v_call: TRBV11-2
clone_size: .
d_call: .
cdr3_aa: CASSLSRALGTEAFF
cdr3_nt: TGTGCCAGCAGCTTAAGTCGTGCCCTGGGAACTGAAGCTTTCTTT

j_call: TRBJ1-2
v_call: TRBV5-5
clone_size: many
d_call: .
cdr3_aa: CASSQENYGYTF
cdr3_nt: TGTGCCAGCAGCCAGGAAAACTATGGCTACACCTTC

j_call: TRBJ2-5
v_call: TRBV7-7
clone_size: many
d_call: TRBD2
cdr3_aa: CASSSLAGDEETQYF
cdr3_nt: TGTGCCAGCAGCTCGCTAGCGGGGGACGAAGAGACCCAGTACTTC

j_call: TRBJ2-2
v_call: TRBV5-1
clone_size: many
d_call: TRBD2
cdr3_aa: CASSRQTSPGELFF
cdr3_nt: TGCGCCAGCAGCAGACAGACTAGCCCCGGGGAGCTGTTTTTT

j_call: TRBJ2-7
v_call: TRBV20-1
clone_size: few
d_call: TRBD1
cdr3_aa: CSAPWTGISGRYEQYF
cdr3_nt: TGCAGTGCACCGTGGACAGGCATATCAGGGCGATACGAGCAGTACTTC

j_call: TRBJ2-3
v_call: TRBV29-1
clone_size: many
d_call: TRBD1
cdr3_aa: CSVDFRTGVNTQYF
cdr3_nt: TGCAGCGTTGATTTCCGGACAGGGGTAAATACGCAGTATTTT

j_call: TRBJ2-2
v_call: TRBV7-7
clone_size: many
d_call: .
cdr3_aa: CASSLGTGHNTGELFF
cdr3_nt: TGTGCTAGCAGCTTAGGGACGGGACATAACACCGGGGAGCTGTTTTTT

j_call: TRBJ2-2
v_call: TRBV29-1
clone_size: .
d_call: .
cdr3_aa: CSVDQGGNTGELFF
cdr3_nt: TGCAGCGTTGATCAGGGGGGTAACACCGGGGAGCTGTTTTTT

j_call: TRBJ2-2
v_call: TRBV2
clone_size: .
d_call: TRBD2
cdr3_aa: CASSPRGRGLAGPGELFF
cdr3_nt: TGTGCCAGCAGCCCCCGTGGGCGGGGACTAGCGGGTCCCGGGGAGCTGTTTTTT

j_call: TRBJ2-7
v_call: TRBV23-1
clone_size: .
d_call: TRBD2
cdr3_aa: CARGGTGTSGAYEQYF
cdr3_nt: TGCGCAAGAGGAGGGACTGGGACTAGCGGGGCCTACGAGCAGTACTTC

j_call: TRBJ2-3
v_call: TRBV6-2/TRBV6-3
clone_size: many
d_call: .
cdr3_aa: CASTRQEGTQYF
cdr3_nt: TGTGCCAGCACCAGACAGGAGGGTACGCAGTATTTT

j_call: TRBJ2-2
v_call: TRBV7-2
clone_size: .
d_call: TRBD2
cdr3_aa: CASSEKAGGPNGELFF
cdr3_nt: TGTGCCAGCAGCGAAAAAGCGGGAGGGCCAAACGGGGAGCTGTTTTTT

j_call: TRBJ2-1
v_call: TRBV29-1
clone_size: few
d_call: .
cdr3_aa: CSVDPDGGEQFF
cdr3_nt: TGCAGCGTTGACCCTGACGGCGGGGAGCAGTTCTTC

j_call: TRBJ2-1
v_call: TRBV7-2
clone_size: many
d_call: TRBD2
cdr3_aa: CASSSGGPRSYNEQFF
cdr3_nt: TGTGCCAGCAGTTCGGGGGGACCTAGGTCCTACAATGAGCAGTTCTTC

j_call: TRBJ1-4
v_call: TRBV20-1
clone_size: .
d_call: TRBD1
cdr3_aa: CSATTPTGEGEKLFF
cdr3_nt: TGCAGTGCTACTACCCCGACAGGGGAAGGGGAAAAACTGTTTTTT

j_call: TRBJ2-1
v_call: TRBV2
clone_size: .
d_call: .
cdr3_aa: CASSSGLDNEQFF
cdr3_nt: TGTGCCAGCAGTTCGGGACTTGACAATGAGCAGTTCTTC

j_call: TRBJ2-1
v_call: TRBV5-1
clone_size: few
d_call: .
cdr3_aa: CASSPQEERAYNEQFF
cdr3_nt: TGCGCCAGCAGCCCCCAGGAGGAGCGGGCCTACAATGAGCAGTTCTTC

j_call: TRBJ2-6
v_call: TRBV7-8
clone_size: many
d_call: .
cdr3_aa: CASSLNAGSGANVLTF
cdr3_nt: TGTGCCAGCAGCTTAAATGCGGGCTCTGGGGCCAACGTCCTGACTTTC

j_call: TRBJ2-7
v_call: TRBV7-9
clone_size: many
d_call: .
cdr3_aa: CASSSMEYSYEQYF
cdr3_nt: TGTGCCAGCAGCTCTATGGAATACTCCTACGAGCAGTACTTC